This TCR beta chain was profiled in a study of neurological immune-mediated disorders. Study conclusions and caveats: The absence of shared CDR3 amino acid sequences among expanded clones across subjects suggests private repertoires in all groups. HTLV-1-associated myelopathy showed the most TCR clonal expansion; multiple sclerosis the least, below healthy controls.

Synthesis of cDNA was carried out by template-switch 5'RACE. The reaction used 10-nucleotide random UMIs. TCRdb re-called the 5' RACE reads with MiXCR, one entry per CDR3 protein. This sample has some 43,000 distinct CDR3 sequences, with roughly 12% found just once. Per germline, CDR1 DFQATT and CDR2 SNEGSKA (reference sequence). This CDR3 comprises 16 residues. With 0 bases clipped from V and 8 bases from J, the junction kept 13 bases outside the gene matches. Documented time point: longitudinal time-point 3. The starting material, 2 million PBMCs stored at -80 C, gave rise to the unsorted libraries. This clonotype was detected ten times or more. Its target is unknown.

This TCR derives from a male donor with HTLV-1-associated myelopathy (HAM/TSP). The source material was PBMCs. The chain is built from TRBV20-1 and TRBJ1-2, with 9 bases fitting TRBD1. In DNA, the CDR3 is TGCAGTGCTAGAGAAGCTAGAACCGGGACAGGGTCGGGCTACACCTTC. This gives the protein CSAREARTGTGSGYTF.